This TCR beta chain is from a study of T cells in Graves' hyperthyroidism and ophthalmopathy. The CDR3 covers 11 residues. Germline-derived CDR1 and CDR2 are MNHNS and SASEGT. V was shortened by 5 bases and J by 7 bases, with 8 bases between the two germline ends. Study-level findings and limits: A model built on 13 V-J features separated ophthalmopathy from stable hyperthyroidism.

In its sample, this clonotype was seen a few times. Its antigen remains unknown. Template material for amplifying TCR beta CDR3 regions consisted of RNA transcripts. The HTBI primer set drove a first-round RT-PCR of the TCR CDR3. TCRdb passed the multiplex PCR reads through MiXCR, listing each CDR3 protein once. The repertoire includes about 400,000 distinct CDR3 sequences, 13% to 15% of them detected once, and roughly 21% sits in the top ten. The V and J genes are TRBV6-1 and TRBJ1-1; D is unresolved. Material: blood. The TCR originated in a woman younger than 45 with Graves' ophthalmopathy. Here the CDR3 DNA reads TGTGCCAGCAGTAAGACGTTTGAAGCTTTCTTT. Its translation is CASSKTFEAFF.